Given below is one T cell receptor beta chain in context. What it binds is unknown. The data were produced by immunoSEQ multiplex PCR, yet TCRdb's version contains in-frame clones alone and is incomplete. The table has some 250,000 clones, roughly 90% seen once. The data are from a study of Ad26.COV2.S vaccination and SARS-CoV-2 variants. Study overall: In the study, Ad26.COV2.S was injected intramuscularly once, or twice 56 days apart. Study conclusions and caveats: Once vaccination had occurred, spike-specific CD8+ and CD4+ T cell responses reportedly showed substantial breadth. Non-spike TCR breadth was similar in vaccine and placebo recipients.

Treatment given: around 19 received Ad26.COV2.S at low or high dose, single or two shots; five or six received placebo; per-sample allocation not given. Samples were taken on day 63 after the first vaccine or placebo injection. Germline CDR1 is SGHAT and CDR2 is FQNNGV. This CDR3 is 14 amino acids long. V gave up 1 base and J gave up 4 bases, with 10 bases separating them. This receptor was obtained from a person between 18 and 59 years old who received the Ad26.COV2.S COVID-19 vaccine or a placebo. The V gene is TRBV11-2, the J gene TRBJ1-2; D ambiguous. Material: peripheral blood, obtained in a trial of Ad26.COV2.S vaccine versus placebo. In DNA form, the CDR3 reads TGTGCCAGCAGCTTAGCTGAAGGTGTCTATGGCTACACCTTC. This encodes CASSLAEGVYGYTF. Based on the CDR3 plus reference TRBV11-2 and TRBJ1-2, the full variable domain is EAGVAQSPRYKIIEKRQSVAFWCNPISGHATLYWYQQILGQGPKLLIQFQNNGVVDDSQLPKDRFSAERLKGVDSTLKIQPAKLEDSAVYLCASSLAEGVYGYTFGSGTRLTVV.